Included here is one TCR beta chain sequence, with context. Its target is not known. The data originate from a study of T cell repertoires in cytomegalovirus infection. Per the germline V gene, CDR1 is LGHDT and CDR2 is YNNKEL (reference sequence). This CDR3 is 13 amino acids long. V was trimmed by 0 bases and J by 8 bases, leaving 10 bases between them. MiXCR was run by TCRdb on the reads, yielding one entry per CDR3 protein. Of about 900,000 distinct CDR3 sequences listed, 31% were seen once; the top ten hold 11% to 15%. The chain links TRBV3-1 to TRBJ1-1; D is unclear. Sequencing used cultured CD8+ T cells from PBMCs, obtained from culture after CMV antigen stimulation. This TCR was recovered from a human donor in good health (CMV status not recorded). Some clones in this sample may be carry-over from other donors' samples. DNA for the CDR3: TGTGCCAGCAGCCAAGATCCCGAGGAGGAAGCTTTCTTT. It is translated as CASSQDPEEEAFF.